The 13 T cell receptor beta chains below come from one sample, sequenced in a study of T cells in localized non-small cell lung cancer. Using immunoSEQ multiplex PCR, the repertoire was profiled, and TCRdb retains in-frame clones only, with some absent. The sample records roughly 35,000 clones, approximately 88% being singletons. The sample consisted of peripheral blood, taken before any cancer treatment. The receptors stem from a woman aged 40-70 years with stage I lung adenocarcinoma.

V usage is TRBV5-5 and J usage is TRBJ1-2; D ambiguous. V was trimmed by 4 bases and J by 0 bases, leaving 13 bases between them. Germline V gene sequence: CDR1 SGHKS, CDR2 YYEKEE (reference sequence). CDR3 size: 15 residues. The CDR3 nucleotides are TGTGCCAGCAGCGAAATCAATAAACCTAACTATGGCTACACCTTC. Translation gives CASSEINKPNYGYTF. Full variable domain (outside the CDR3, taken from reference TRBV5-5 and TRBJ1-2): DAGVTQSPTHLIKTRGQQVTLRCSPISGHKSVSWYQQVLGQGPQFIFQYYEKEERGRGNFPDRFSARQFPNYSSELNVNALLLGDSALYLCASSEINKPNYGYTFGSGTRLTVV.

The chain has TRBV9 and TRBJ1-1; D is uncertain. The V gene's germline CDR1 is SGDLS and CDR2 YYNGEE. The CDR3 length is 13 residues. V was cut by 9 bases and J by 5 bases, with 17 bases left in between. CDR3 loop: CATSSWEGTEAFF. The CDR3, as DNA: TGTGCCACCTCAAGTTGGGAAGGGACTGAAGCTTTCTTT. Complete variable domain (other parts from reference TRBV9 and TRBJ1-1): DSGVTQTPKHLITATGQRVTLRCSPRSGDLSVYWYQQSLDQGLQFLIQYYNGEERAKGNILERFSAQQFPDLHSELNLSSLELGDSALYFCATSSWEGTEAFFGQGTRLTVV.

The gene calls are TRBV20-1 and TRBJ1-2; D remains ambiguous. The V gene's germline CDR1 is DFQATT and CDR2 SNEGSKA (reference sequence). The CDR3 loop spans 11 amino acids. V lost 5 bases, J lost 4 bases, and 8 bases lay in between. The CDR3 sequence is CSAGEGYGYTF. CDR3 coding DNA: TGCAGTGCTGGGGAAGGCTATGGCTACACCTTC.

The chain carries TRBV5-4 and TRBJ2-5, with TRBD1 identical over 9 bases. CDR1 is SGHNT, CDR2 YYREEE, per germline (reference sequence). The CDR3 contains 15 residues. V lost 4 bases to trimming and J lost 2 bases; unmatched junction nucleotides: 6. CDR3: CASSRGTGKQETQYF. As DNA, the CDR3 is TGTGCCAGCAGCCGAGGGACAGGGAAACAAGAGACCCAGTACTTC.

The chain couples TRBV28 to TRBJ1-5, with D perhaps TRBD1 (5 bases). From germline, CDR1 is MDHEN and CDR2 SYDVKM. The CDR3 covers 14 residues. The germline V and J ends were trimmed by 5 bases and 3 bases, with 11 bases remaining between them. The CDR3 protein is CASSRGRVNQPQHF. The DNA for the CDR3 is TGTGCCAGCAGTCGGGGCAGGGTCAATCAGCCCCAGCATTTT.

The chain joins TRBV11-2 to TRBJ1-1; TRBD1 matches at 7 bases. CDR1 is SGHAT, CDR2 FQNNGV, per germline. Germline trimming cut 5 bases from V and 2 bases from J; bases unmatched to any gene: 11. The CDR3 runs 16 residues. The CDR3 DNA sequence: TGTGCCAGCAGCCCTGGTACGAGGGGGCTAAACACTGAAGCTTTCTTT. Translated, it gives CASSPGTRGLNTEAFF.

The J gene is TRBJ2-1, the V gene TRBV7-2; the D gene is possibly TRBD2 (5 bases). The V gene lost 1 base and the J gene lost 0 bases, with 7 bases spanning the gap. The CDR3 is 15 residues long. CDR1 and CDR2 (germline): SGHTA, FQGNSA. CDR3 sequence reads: CASSLGLLSYNEQFF. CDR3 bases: TGTGCCAGCAGCTTAGGACTACTCTCCTACAATGAGCAGTTCTTC.

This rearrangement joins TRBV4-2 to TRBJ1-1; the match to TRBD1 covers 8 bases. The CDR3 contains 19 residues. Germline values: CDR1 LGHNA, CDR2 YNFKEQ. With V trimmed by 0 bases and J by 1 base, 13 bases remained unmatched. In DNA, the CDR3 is TGTGCCAGCAGCCAAGATAGGGGGGTGTCAGGGGGCACGAACACTGAAGCTTTCTTT. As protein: CASSQDRGVSGGTNTEAFF.

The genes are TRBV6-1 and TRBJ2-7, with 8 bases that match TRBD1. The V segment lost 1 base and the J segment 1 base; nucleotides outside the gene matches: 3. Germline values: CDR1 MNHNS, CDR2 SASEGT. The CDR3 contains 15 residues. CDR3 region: CASSEGGTGSYEQYF. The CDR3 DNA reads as TGTGCCAGCAGTGAAGGAGGGACAGGATCCTACGAGCAGTACTTC.

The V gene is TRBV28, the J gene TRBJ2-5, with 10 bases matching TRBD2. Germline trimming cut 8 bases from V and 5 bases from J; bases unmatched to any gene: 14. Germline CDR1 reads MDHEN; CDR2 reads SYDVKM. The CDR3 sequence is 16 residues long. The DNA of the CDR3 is TGTGCCAGCCCCCCGACCCTAGCGGGAGAGGGGGAGACCCAGTACTTC. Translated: CASPPTLAGEGETQYF. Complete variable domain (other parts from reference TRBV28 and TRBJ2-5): DVKVTQSSRYLVKRTGEKVFLECVQDMDHENMFWYRQDPGLGLRLIYFSYDVKMKEKGDIPEGYSVSREKKERFSLILESASTNQTSMYLCASPPTLAGEGETQYFGPGTRLLVL.

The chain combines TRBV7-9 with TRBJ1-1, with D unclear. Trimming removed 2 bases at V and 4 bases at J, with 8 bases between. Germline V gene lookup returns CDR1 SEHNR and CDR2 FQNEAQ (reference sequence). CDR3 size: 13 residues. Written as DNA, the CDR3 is TGTGCCAGCAGCTTAAGAGGGCTCACTGAAGCTTTCTTT. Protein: CASSLRGLTEAFF.

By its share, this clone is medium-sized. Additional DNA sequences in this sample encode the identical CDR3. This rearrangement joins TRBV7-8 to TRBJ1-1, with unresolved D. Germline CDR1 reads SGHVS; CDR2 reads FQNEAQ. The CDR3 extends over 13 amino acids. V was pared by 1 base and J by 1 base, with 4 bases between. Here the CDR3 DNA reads TGTGCCAGCAGCTTAGAGGGGAACACTGAAGCTTTCTTT. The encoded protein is CASSLEGNTEAFF.

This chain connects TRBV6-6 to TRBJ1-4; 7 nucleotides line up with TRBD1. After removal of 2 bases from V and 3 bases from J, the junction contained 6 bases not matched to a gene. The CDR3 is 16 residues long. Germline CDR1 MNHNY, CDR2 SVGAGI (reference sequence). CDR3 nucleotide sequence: TGTGCCAGCAGTTACCCCACAGGGGCGCCTAATGAAAAACTGTTTTTT. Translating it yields CASSYPTGAPNEKLFF.